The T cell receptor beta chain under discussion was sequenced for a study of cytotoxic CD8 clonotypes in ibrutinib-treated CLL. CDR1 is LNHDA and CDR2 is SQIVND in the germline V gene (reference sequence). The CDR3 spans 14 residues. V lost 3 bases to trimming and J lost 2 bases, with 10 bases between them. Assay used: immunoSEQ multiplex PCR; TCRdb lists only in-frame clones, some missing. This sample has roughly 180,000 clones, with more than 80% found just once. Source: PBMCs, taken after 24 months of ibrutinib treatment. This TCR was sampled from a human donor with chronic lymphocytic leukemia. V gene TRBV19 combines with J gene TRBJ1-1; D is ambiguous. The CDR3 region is CASSIRWPNTEAFF. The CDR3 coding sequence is TGTGCCAGTAGTATCAGGTGGCCTAACACTGAAGCTTTCTTT.